Listed here is a single T cell receptor beta chain. This sample is part of a study of T cell changes during pregnancy in multiple sclerosis. CDR1 and CDR2 (germline): LGHNA, YSLEER. This CDR3 spans 14 amino acids. Between the trimmed V and J ends, which lost 1 base and 6 bases, there was a span of 9 bases. TCRdb's copy holds only in-frame clones and misses some; the assay was immunoSEQ multiplex PCR. This table has 76,000 or so clones, over 85% appearing once. Sequencing was performed on peripheral blood, taken in the second trimester of pregnancy. V is TRBV4-3 and J is TRBJ2-2, with D perhaps TRBD1 (5 bases). The receptor's source is a female donor in good health, enrolled as a control in a pregnancy study. In DNA form, the CDR3 reads TGCGCCAGCAGCCAAGGCAGGGTGGCCGGGGAGCTGTTTTTT. It encodes CASSQGRVAGELFF.